This note documents a single T cell receptor beta chain sequence. Its antigen is still unknown. Profiling relied on immunoSEQ multiplex PCR, and the TCRdb table lists in-frame clones only, not all of them. The sample carries 2 million to 2.5 million clones, approximately 95% recorded once. The CDR3 consists of 13 residues. Trimming removed 5 bases from V and 5 bases from J, with 12 bases in between. Germline V lookup: CDR1 LNHNV, CDR2 YYDKDF (reference sequence). This record belongs to a study of shared clonotypes between healthy human individuals. Turning to the study itself: For every donor, three CD4 naive, three CD4 memory, two CD8 naive and one CD8 memory plates were used.

Broader study findings: In four donors, approximately 5% of naive CD4 clonotypes appeared in common.

Sample: naive CD4+ T cells from PBMCs. Subset indicated: CD45RA+ positively selected. This rearrangement joins TRBV15 to TRBJ2-5; D unclear. The receptor comes from a man in his late teens or twenties in good health. Some clones in this sample may be carry-over from other donors' samples. CDR3 DNA: TGTGCCACCAGCCCCTCCGCAAGGGAGACCCAGTACTTC. It encodes CATSPSARETQYF.